These T cell receptor beta chains were read from a single sample in a study of shared clonotypes between healthy human individuals. TCRdb's table, derived via immunoSEQ multiplex PCR, lists solely in-frame clones and lacks some. Here the sample spans 2 million to 2.5 million clones, under 95% being singletons. Source material: naive CD4+ T cells from PBMCs. The receptors come from a man aged 18 to 30 in good health. Some clones in this sample may be carry-over from other donors' samples. CDR3s include the opening cysteine and the closing phenylalanine or tryptophan. The D gene is left open where the match is weak. The listing skips clone size in some rows; elsewhere it reads once, few, many or a size class.

V gene	clone size	J gene	D gene	CDR3 DNA	CDR3 protein
TRBV11-2	.	TRBJ1-3	.	TGTGCCAGCAGCCTCTCGGCAGCCGGAAACACCATATATTTT	CASSLSAAGNTIYF
TRBV9	.	TRBJ2-1	TRBD2	TGTGCCAGCAGCTCAATAGCGGGAGGGCCTTCTTGGAATGAGCAGTTCTTC	CASSSIAGGPSWNEQFF
TRBV5-1	.	TRBJ2-5	TRBD1	TGCGCCAGCACGACAGGGGGAGTGGTGGAGACCCAGTACTTC	CASTTGGVVETQYF
TRBV5-4	.	TRBJ2-5	.	TGTGCCAGCAGCTTGGTGTCTTCCCAAGAGACCCAGTACTTC	CASSLVSSQETQYF
TRBV5-4	.	TRBJ2-7	TRBD2	TGTGCCAGCAGCAGGGGGAGCGGGAGGTACGAGCAGTACTTC	CASSRGSGRYEQYF
TRBV5-4	.	TRBJ1-3	.	TGTGCCAGCAGCTCCCGGACGGAGGGTAGCTTTGGAAACACCATATATTTT	CASSSRTEGSFGNTIYF
TRBV6-1	.	TRBJ2-6	.	TGTGCCAGCAACCTAGGTGGGGTCGGGGCCAACGTCCTGACTTTC	CASNLGGVGANVLTF
TRBV11-2	.	TRBJ2-3	TRBD1	TGTGCCAGCAGCTTCGACAGGGTAGCAGATACGCAGTATTTT	CASSFDRVADTQYF
TRBV7-9	.	TRBJ2-3	.	TGTGCCAGCAGCTCCGTCGCCCGGACAGATACGCAGTATTTT	CASSSVARTDTQYF
TRBV29-1	few	TRBJ1-1	.	TGCAGCGTTGATGCTAACACTGAAGCTTTCTTT	CSVDANTEAFF
TRBV27	once	TRBJ1-5	.	TGTGCCAGCAAGGGGGGCGGTCATCAGCCCCAGCATTTT	CASKGGGHQPQHF
TRBV27	.	TRBJ2-1	.	TGTGCCAGCAGTTTTCCCACCAGTTTGTACGGGAGTAGAAGTGAGCAGTTCTTC	CASSFPTSLYGSRSEQFF
TRBV6-1	.	TRBJ2-7	TRBD1	TGTGCCACAGGGGGAACTACTACCTACGAGCAGTACTTC	CATGGTTTYEQYF
TRBV27	.	TRBJ2-5	TRBD1	TGTGCCAGCAGTAAAACGGGACAGGGTTACAGGGAGACCCAGTACTTC	CASSKTGQGYRETQYF
TRBV15	.	TRBJ2-3	.	TGTGCCACCAGCCTAGCTTTGCTCGATACGCAGTATTTT	CATSLALLDTQYF
TRBV6-1	.	TRBJ2-2	TRBD1	TGTGCCAGTGGACAGGACACCTCAACCGGGGAGCTGTTTTTT	CASGQDTSTGELFF
TRBV10-3	.	TRBJ2-5	.	TGTGCCATCAGAACGGGCGGAGGGGGTGAGACCCAGTACTTC	CAIRTGGGGETQYF
TRBV5-6	.	TRBJ1-2	.	TGTGCCAGCAGCTTGGTTGGGGCCCACCAAGGAGGCTACACCTTC	CASSLVGAHQGGYTF
TRBV27	.	TRBJ2-7	TRBD2	TGTGCCAGCAGTTTATATTCTAGCGGGAGGGCCGGGGAGCAGTACTTC	CASSLYSSGRAGEQYF
TRBV11-3	.	TRBJ2-2	TRBD1	TGTGCCAGCAGCACAGGGGGCTGGATTGACACCGGGGAGCTGTTTTTT	CASSTGGWIDTGELFF
TRBV2	.	TRBJ2-1	TRBD2	TGTGCCAGCAGTGAAGTATCGGGGCTAGCGGGAGAAGAGTCCTACAATGAGCAGTTCTTC	CASSEVSGLAGEESYNEQFF
TRBV30	.	TRBJ2-1	TRBD2	TGTGCCTGGAGTGTAGGGACTAGCGGCAGATTCCACGATGAGCAGTTCTTC	CAWSVGTSGRFHDEQFF
TRBV18	.	TRBJ2-1	TRBD2	TGTGCCAGCTCACCTAGTACCCCGACTAGCCCCAATGAGCAGTTCTTC	CASSPSTPTSPNEQFF
TRBV7-8	.	TRBJ2-3	.	TGTGCCAGCAGCCTCGAGGCGCGGGGAAGCACAGATACGCAGTATTTT	CASSLEARGSTDTQYF
TRBV7-2	.	TRBJ2-3	TRBD2	TGTGCCAGCAGCTTCACAGGTAGCGGGAGGGCCGGGGATACGCAGTATTTT	CASSFTGSGRAGDTQYF
TRBV27	.	TRBJ1-1	.	TGTGCCAGCAGTGGGCAGTGGAGCACTGAAGCTTTCTTT	CASSGQWSTEAFF
TRBV28	once	TRBJ1-2	.	TGTGCCAGCAGTTTAGGGGACCCAGAAATCGATGGCTACACCTTC	CASSLGDPEIDGYTF
TRBV10-3	.	TRBJ2-7	.	TGTGCCATCAGTGGCAGCTCCTACGAGCAGTACTTC	CAISGSSYEQYF
TRBV19	few	TRBJ1-2	.	TGTGCCAGTAGTGCCAGGGATTCGGACGGCTACACCTTC	CASSARDSDGYTF
TRBV6-6	.	TRBJ1-3	.	TGTGCCAGCAGTTTCGCCGGAGGGGCTTCAGGAAACACCATATATTTT	CASSFAGGASGNTIYF
TRBV28	.	TRBJ2-2	.	TGTGCCAGCAGTCTAGCCGTGGGGGAGCTGTTTTTT	CASSLAVGELFF
TRBV5-1	.	TRBJ2-7	.	TGCGCCAGCAGCTTGGTTTTGGGCAGGGTCTACGAGCAGTACTTC	CASSLVLGRVYEQYF
TRBV5-1	.	TRBJ2-1	TRBD2	TGCGCCAGCAGCTGGGGGACTAGCGGGAGGGCCTCCTACAATGAGCAGTTCTTC	CASSWGTSGRASYNEQFF
TRBV28	.	TRBJ2-3	.	TGTGCCAGCACGGTACAGGGTTGGGACACAGATACGCAGTATTTT	CASTVQGWDTDTQYF
TRBV30	.	TRBJ2-5	TRBD1	TGTGCCTGGCTCAACAGGGGGATTGGGGAGACCCAGTACTTC	CAWLNRGIGETQYF
TRBV7-8	few	TRBJ1-2	.	TGTGCCAGCAGCCTAGGGCAGGGAAGTTTCGATGGCTACACCTTC	CASSLGQGSFDGYTF
TRBV27	.	TRBJ1-2	.	TGTGCCAGCAGTTTATCGGCACAGGGACGCTATGGCTACACCTTC	CASSLSAQGRYGYTF
TRBV27	.	TRBJ1-5	.	TGTGCCAGCAGTTTAGCAGGGTTCAATCAGCCCCAGCATTTT	CASSLAGFNQPQHF
TRBV5-1	.	TRBJ1-4	TRBD1	TGCGCCAGCAGCTTGGAATCAGGGGGAAATGAAAAACTGTTTTTT	CASSLESGGNEKLFF
TRBV7-8	.	TRBJ2-7	.	TGTGCCAGCAGCTCGAGCGGCAGGGCGATATCCCAGAGAGATTACGAGCAGTACTTC	CASSSSGRAISQRDYEQYF
TRBV19	.	TRBJ2-1	.	TGTGCCAGTAGTATTCTATTGGGGGGAACTTTATACAATGAGCAGTTCTTC	CASSILLGGTLYNEQFF
TRBV9	.	TRBJ2-1	.	TGTGCCAGCAGCGCAAGGATAGACGGGAATGAGCAGTTCTTC	CASSARIDGNEQFF
TRBV18	.	TRBJ2-7	TRBD2	TGTGCCAGCCCACCATACGGGACTAGCGGGTCCTACGAGCAGTACTTC	CASPPYGTSGSYEQYF
TRBV2	few	TRBJ1-3	TRBD1	TGTGCCAGCAGATCCGGGACAGCCTCTGGAAACACCATATATTTT	CASRSGTASGNTIYF
TRBV30	.	TRBJ2-7	.	TGTGCCTGGAGTGCAATGGGTTACGAGCAGTACTTC	CAWSAMGYEQYF
TRBV5-4	.	TRBJ2-3	TRBD1	TGTGCCAGCAGAAACCCGGGTACGGACAGGCGGGCAGATACGCAGTATTTT	CASRNPGTDRRADTQYF
TRBV7-2	.	TRBJ2-3	.	TGTGCCAGCAGCTACGGGTACCGAACAGATACGCAGTATTTT	CASSYGYRTDTQYF
TRBV19	.	TRBJ2-2	TRBD1	TGTGCCAGTAGATATGACAGGGTTGGGGACACCGGGGAGCTGTTTTTT	CASRYDRVGDTGELFF
TRBV7-2	.	TRBJ2-5	.	TGTGCCAGCAGCTTAGGCCGGGGAGCCGAGGCCCAGTACTTC	CASSLGRGAEAQYF
TRBV2	.	TRBJ1-1	.	TGTGCCAGCAGTCAACAGGGAGATCACACTGAAGCTTTCTTT	CASSQQGDHTEAFF
TRBV6-6	.	TRBJ1-1	TRBD1	TGTGCCAGCACCCCCGGGACAGGGGGCACTGAAGCTTTCTTT	CASTPGTGGTEAFF
TRBV29-1	.	TRBJ2-3	TRBD1	TGCAGCACGGGACAGCGGAGCACAGATACGCAGTATTTT	CSTGQRSTDTQYF
TRBV2	once	TRBJ1-1	TRBD1	TGTGCCAGCAGTGCGGGGACAGGGGGAGGTTTCACTGAAGCTTTCTTT	CASSAGTGGGFTEAFF